This T cell receptor beta chain was sequenced in a study of blood T cell repertoires in COVID-19. Study information: Researchers got acute and convalescent COVID-19 samples from the United States, Italy and Spain. T cells, B-cell-depleted T cells, or PBMCs provided the cDNA or gDNA that served as material.

In the original processing: Amplification of reference gene primers was used by the study to estimate nucleated cell counts. Repertoires were generated with immunoSEQ multiplex PCR, while TCRdb's copy carries only in-frame clones and drops some. For V, J and clone size, that table is used; D and trimming come from the DNA. The table has 270,000 or so clones, roughly 80% seen once. Germline CDR1 and CDR2: SGHTA and FQGNSA. Trimming stripped 1 base from V and 9 bases from J, with 12 bases between. The CDR3 extends over 13 amino acids. Enrolled during active infection, Seattle patients were then followed longitudinally. This clone has only one observation.

The chain carries TRBV7-2 and TRBJ1-1, with D hard to call. The sequence derives from a human donor with COVID-19, enrolled during active disease. The donor label of this sample is uncertain. Input material: peripheral blood. The CDR3 loop is CASSLGFRGKAFF. DNA for the CDR3: TGTGCCAGCAGCTTAGGATTTAGAGGTAAAGCTTTCTTT.